These T cell receptor beta chains were read from a single sample in a study of shared clonotypes between healthy human individuals. TCRdb's copy holds only in-frame clones and misses some; the assay was immunoSEQ multiplex PCR. There are about 2 million clones in the sample; about 95% occur only once, and roughly 1% lies in the top ten. Input material: naive CD8+ T cells sorted from blood. The receptor source for this set is a man younger than 30 in good health. CDR3s include the opening cysteine and the closing phenylalanine or tryptophan. The D gene is left open where the match is weak. Size is stated for part of the rows, as once, few or many counts, or as a class when the clone is expanded.

d_gene: NA
j_gene: TRBJ1-1
v_gene: TRBV10-2
abundance: NA
len: 13
CDR3aa: CASSNIPWEEAFF
CDR3nt: TGCGCCAGCAGTAATATTCCCTGGGAGGAGGCATTCTTT

d_gene: NA
j_gene: TRBJ1-2
v_gene: TRBV5-5
abundance: NA
len: 15
CDR3aa: CASSFSPRTHYGYTF
CDR3nt: TGTGCCAGCAGCTTTTCCCCGCGAACCCATTATGGCTACACCTTC

d_gene: NA
j_gene: TRBJ2-2
v_gene: TRBV9
abundance: NA
len: 14
CDR3aa: CASSVSGGTGELFF
CDR3nt: TGTGCCAGCAGCGTAAGTGGGGGAACCGGGGAGCTGTTTTTT

d_gene: TRBD2
j_gene: TRBJ2-3
v_gene: TRBV6-6
abundance: NA
len: 14
CDR3aa: CASSYTSGTDTQYF
CDR3nt: TGTGCCAGCAGTTATACTAGCGGCACAGATACGCAGTATTTT

d_gene: TRBD2
j_gene: TRBJ2-5
v_gene: TRBV7-2
abundance: NA
len: 15
CDR3aa: CASSFSGTTRETQYF
CDR3nt: TGTGCCAGCAGCTTTTCCGGGACTACCCGAGAGACCCAGTACTTC

d_gene: NA
j_gene: TRBJ2-7
v_gene: TRBV6-1
abundance: NA
len: 14
CDR3aa: CASSDPGLSYEQYF
CDR3nt: TGTGCCAGCAGTGATCCAGGCTTGTCCTACGAGCAGTACTTC

d_gene: TRBD2
j_gene: TRBJ2-3
v_gene: TRBV6-8
abundance: NA
len: 18
CDR3aa: CARPDPGTSGGLTDTQYF
CDR3nt: TGTGCCAGGCCCGACCCTGGGACTAGCGGGGGGCTGACAGATACGCAGTATTTT

d_gene: NA
j_gene: TRBJ1-6
v_gene: TRBV11-2
abundance: NA
len: 18
CDR3aa: CASSLGGGGYVYNSPLHF
CDR3nt: TGTGCCAGCAGCTTAGGCGGCGGAGGGTACGTCTATAATTCACCCCTCCACTTT

d_gene: NA
j_gene: TRBJ1-2
v_gene: TRBV6-5
abundance: NA
len: 13
CDR3aa: CASSYRAGYGYTF
CDR3nt: TGTGCCAGCAGTTACCGGGCAGGGTATGGCTACACCTTC

d_gene: NA
j_gene: TRBJ2-7
v_gene: TRBV5-6
abundance: NA
len: 12
CDR3aa: CASSLYTYEQYF
CDR3nt: TGTGCCAGCAGCTTATACACCTACGAGCAGTACTTC

d_gene: NA
j_gene: TRBJ1-6
v_gene: TRBV9
abundance: NA
len: 16
CDR3aa: CASSAKQNSYNSPLHF
CDR3nt: TGTGCCAGCAGCGCTAAGCAGAACTCCTATAATTCACCCCTCCACTTT

d_gene: NA
j_gene: TRBJ2-7
v_gene: TRBV7-9
abundance: NA
len: 13
CDR3aa: CASSSDSHYEQYF
CDR3nt: TGTGCCAGCAGCTCCGACTCTCACTACGAGCAGTACTTC

d_gene: NA
j_gene: TRBJ1-1
v_gene: TRBV4-1
abundance: NA
len: 15
CDR3aa: CASSQMATGSPEAFF
CDR3nt: TGCGCCAGCAGCCAAATGGCGACCGGGTCTCCAGAAGCTTTCTTT

d_gene: TRBD2
j_gene: TRBJ2-3
v_gene: TRBV27
abundance: NA
len: 16
CDR3aa: CASSPTGLAATDTQYF
CDR3nt: TGTGCCAGCAGTCCCACGGGACTAGCGGCAACAGATACGCAGTATTTT

d_gene: NA
j_gene: TRBJ1-5
v_gene: TRBV6-5
abundance: NA
len: 13
CDR3aa: CASSYSEGQPQHF
CDR3nt: TGTGCCAGCAGTTACTCTGAGGGCCAGCCCCAGCATTTT

d_gene: NA
j_gene: TRBJ1-1
v_gene: TRBV27
abundance: NA
len: 13
CDR3aa: CASSSSGRTEAFF
CDR3nt: TGTGCCAGCAGCTCTTCAGGGAGAACTGAAGCTTTCTTT

d_gene: NA
j_gene: TRBJ2-2
v_gene: TRBV9
abundance: NA
len: 13
CDR3aa: CASSGVIYGELFF
CDR3nt: TGTGCCAGCAGTGGGGTCATATATGGGGAGCTGTTTTTT

d_gene: TRBD1
j_gene: TRBJ2-5
v_gene: TRBV27
abundance: NA
len: 18
CDR3aa: CASSLDALKGQVRETQYF
CDR3nt: TGTGCCAGCAGTTTGGACGCTTTAAAAGGACAGGTCAGAGAGACCCAGTACTTC

d_gene: NA
j_gene: TRBJ1-5
v_gene: TRBV6-5
abundance: NA
len: 15
CDR3aa: CADVHRDLSNQPQHF
CDR3nt: TGTGCCGACGTACACAGGGACCTTAGCAATCAGCCCCAGCATTTT

d_gene: NA
j_gene: TRBJ2-7
v_gene: TRBV11-2
abundance: NA
len: 13
CDR3aa: CASSGTYRVEQYF
CDR3nt: TGTGCCAGCAGCGGGACCTACAGGGTCGAGCAGTACTTC

d_gene: NA
j_gene: TRBJ1-4
v_gene: TRBV4-3
abundance: once
len: 17
CDR3aa: CASSQDYGHVQNEKLFF
CDR3nt: TGCGCCAGCAGCCAAGATTACGGACACGTCCAGAATGAAAAACTGTTTTTT

d_gene: NA
j_gene: TRBJ2-4
v_gene: TRBV14
abundance: NA
len: 15
CDR3aa: CASSQNTEGGNIQYF
CDR3nt: TGTGCCAGCAGCCAAAACACCGAGGGGGGAAACATTCAGTACTTC

d_gene: NA
j_gene: TRBJ1-2
v_gene: TRBV19
abundance: NA
len: 15
CDR3aa: CASSIGPQDVDGYTF
CDR3nt: TGTGCCAGTAGTATAGGTCCCCAGGATGTCGATGGCTACACCTTC

d_gene: NA
j_gene: TRBJ1-2
v_gene: TRBV27
abundance: NA
len: 15
CDR3aa: CASTVSGEGLAGYTF
CDR3nt: TGTGCCAGCACCGTCTCGGGAGAGGGCCTAGCAGGCTACACCTTC

d_gene: TRBD1
j_gene: TRBJ1-1
v_gene: TRBV9
abundance: NA
len: 16
CDR3aa: CASSGIGRDSPFEAFF
CDR3nt: TGTGCCAGCAGCGGAATCGGCCGGGACAGCCCCTTTGAAGCTTTCTTT

d_gene: NA
j_gene: TRBJ1-4
v_gene: TRBV28
abundance: NA
len: 16
CDR3aa: CASTNSFPFQYEKLFF
CDR3nt: TGTGCCAGCACCAACTCATTCCCTTTTCAGTATGAAAAACTGTTTTTT

d_gene: TRBD1
j_gene: TRBJ1-2
v_gene: TRBV6-5
abundance: NA
len: 14
CDR3aa: CARHPGQGNYGYTF
CDR3nt: TGTGCCAGGCATCCGGGACAGGGGAACTATGGCTACACCTTC

d_gene: NA
j_gene: TRBJ1-1
v_gene: TRBV30
abundance: NA
len: 12
CDR3aa: CAVGGQNTEAFF
CDR3nt: TGTGCCGTCGGGGGCCAGAACACTGAAGCTTTCTTT

d_gene: TRBD1
j_gene: TRBJ1-5
v_gene: TRBV7-9
abundance: once
len: 12
CDR3aa: CASSLPGQAQHF
CDR3nt: TGTGCCAGCAGCCTACCGGGACAGGCCCAGCATTTT

d_gene: NA
j_gene: TRBJ2-1
v_gene: TRBV9
abundance: once
len: 12
CDR3aa: CASSAERQEQFF
CDR3nt: TGTGCCAGCAGCGCGGAGCGACAGGAGCAGTTCTTC

d_gene: TRBD2
j_gene: TRBJ2-7
v_gene: TRBV2
abundance: once
len: 17
CDR3aa: CASSESEGLAGGYEQYF
CDR3nt: TGTGCCAGCAGTGAATCGGAAGGACTAGCGGGGGGATACGAGCAGTACTTC

d_gene: TRBD1
j_gene: TRBJ2-7
v_gene: TRBV14
abundance: NA
len: 14
CDR3aa: CASSQEDRGYEQYF
CDR3nt: TGTGCCAGCAGCCAAGAGGACAGGGGGTACGAGCAGTACTTC

d_gene: NA
j_gene: TRBJ2-5
v_gene: TRBV12-5
abundance: NA
len: 12
CDR3aa: CASGLVTETQYF
CDR3nt: TGTGCTAGTGGTTTGGTAACGGAGACCCAGTACTTC

d_gene: NA
j_gene: TRBJ2-5
v_gene: TRBV28
abundance: NA
len: 14
CDR3aa: CASILRGAAETQYF
CDR3nt: TGTGCCAGCATTCTAAGGGGGGCGGCGGAGACCCAGTACTTC

d_gene: TRBD2
j_gene: TRBJ2-3
v_gene: TRBV11-2
abundance: NA
len: 17
CDR3aa: CASSETSVITSTDTQYF
CDR3nt: TGTGCCAGCAGCGAGACTAGCGTGATTACTAGCACAGATACGCAGTATTTT

d_gene: NA
j_gene: TRBJ2-7
v_gene: TRBV5-8
abundance: NA
len: 11
CDR3aa: CASSEAYEQYF
CDR3nt: TGTGCCAGCAGTGAAGCCTACGAGCAGTACTTC

d_gene: TRBD1
j_gene: TRBJ2-7
v_gene: TRBV7-9
abundance: NA
len: 16
CDR3aa: CASSAPTGPDTYEQYF
CDR3nt: TGTGCCAGCAGCGCCCCGACAGGGCCCGACACCTACGAGCAGTACTTC

d_gene: NA
j_gene: TRBJ2-7
v_gene: TRBV6-5
abundance: NA
len: 12
CDR3aa: CASSTSGYEQYF
CDR3nt: TGTGCCAGCAGTACCTCGGGCTACGAGCAGTACTTC

d_gene: NA
j_gene: TRBJ1-2
v_gene: TRBV6-1
abundance: NA
len: 11
CDR3aa: CASMQAYGYTF
CDR3nt: TGTGCCAGCATGCAGGCCTATGGCTACACCTTC

d_gene: NA
j_gene: TRBJ2-2
v_gene: TRBV10-1
abundance: NA
len: 15
CDR3aa: CANLTASANTGELFF
CDR3nt: TGCGCCAACCTTACAGCTTCGGCGAACACCGGGGAGCTGTTTTTT

d_gene: NA
j_gene: TRBJ1-1
v_gene: TRBV4-3
abundance: NA
len: 14
CDR3aa: CASSHTGSRTEAFF
CDR3nt: TGCGCCAGCAGCCATACAGGGAGTCGGACTGAAGCTTTCTTT